This TCR beta chain came from a study of vaccination and CD4 T cells after COVID-19. About the research overall: Overlapping spike peptides of SARS-CoV-2, HCoV-NL63, HCoV-OC43 and HCoV-229E stimulated the cells. Study outcomes and limitations: Among reactive clones from convalescent patients, a median roughly 88% appeared only post-vaccination.

Concerning this clonotype itself: Its antigen is unknown.

Scientists ran DNA taken from cultured CD4+ T cells through the Oncomine TCR Beta short-read assay for sequencing. CD4+ T cells were cultured, and genomic DNA was extracted from them. Via MiXCR, TCRdb re-called the PCR reads, giving one row per CDR3 protein. Found here are roughly 13,000 distinct CDR3 sequences, just under 30% of them singletons; the top ten hold around 17%. Sample treatment: 10-day PBMC culture with coronavirus spike peptide pools or control peptides (ViraFEST assay). Expanded clonotypes were found by TCR sequencing after peptide-pool stimulation (ViraFEST). CDR3 length: 14 residues. Per the germline V gene, CDR1 is DFQATT and CDR2 is SNEGSKA (reference sequence). The V and J ends lost 0 bases and 3 bases respectively, with 11 bases between them.

Sequenced here: CD4+ T cells from blood, cultured in vitro, sampled before SARS-CoV-2 vaccination. The chain carries TRBV20-1 and TRBJ1-1, with a tentative D call TRBD1 (5 bases). This TCR was sampled from a human donor who received a COVID-19 vaccine. As DNA, the CDR3 is TGCAGTGCTAGAGATCTCTGGGGCTACACTGAAGCTTTCTTT. It translates to CSARDLWGYTEAFF.